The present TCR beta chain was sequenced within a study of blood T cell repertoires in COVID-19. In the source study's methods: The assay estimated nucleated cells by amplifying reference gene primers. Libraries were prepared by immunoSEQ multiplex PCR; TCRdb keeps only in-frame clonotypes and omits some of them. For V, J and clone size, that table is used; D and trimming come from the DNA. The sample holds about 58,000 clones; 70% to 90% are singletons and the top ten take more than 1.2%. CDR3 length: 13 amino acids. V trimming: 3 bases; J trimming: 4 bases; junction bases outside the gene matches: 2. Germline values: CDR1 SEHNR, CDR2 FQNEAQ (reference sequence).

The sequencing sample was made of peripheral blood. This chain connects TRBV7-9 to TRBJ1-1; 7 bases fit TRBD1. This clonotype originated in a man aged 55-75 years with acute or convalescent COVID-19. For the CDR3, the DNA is TGTGCCAGCAGCTTCGGGACAGTCACTGAAGCTTTCTTT. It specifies CASSFGTVTEAFF.